The clone carrying this T cell receptor (beta chain) has at least ten counts. The antigen remains undetermined. The sample comes from a study of Graves' ophthalmopathy and Graves' hyperthyroidism. Findings and caveats of the study: For predicting ophthalmopathy progression, the model had almost 71% sensitivity and 72.22% specificity.

The sequenced template was RNA, covering the TCR beta CDR3 region. HTBI primers served in a first-round RT-PCR, which a second-round multiplex PCR followed. TCRdb ran MiXCR on the multiplex PCR reads and lists one entry per CDR3 protein. The sample records around 1.1 million distinct CDR3 sequences, about two fifths being singletons. Clinicians diagnosed using symptoms, serum thyroxine, TRAb, thyroid ultrasound and orbital computed tomography. The ends were cut back, 6 bases at V and 4 bases at J, with 12 bases in the middle. The length of the CDR3 is 14 residues. This chain links TRBV12-3 or TRBV12-4 with TRBJ2-2; possibly TRBD1 for D (6 bases). The receptor's source is an adult man with Graves' hyperthyroidism. Sequencing used peripheral blood or thyroid tissue (not recorded which). CDR3 sequence reads: CASRRTEGTGELFF. The CDR3 nucleotides read TGTGCCAGCAGGCGGACAGAGGGCACCGGGGAGCTGTTTTTT.